The next 28 T cell receptor beta chains were all read from a single sample in a study of cytomegalovirus exposure and HLA in healthy donors. In the PCR, 60 Vbeta and 13 Jbeta primers were used. Data came from immunoSEQ multiplex PCR; TCRdb stores just in-frame clones and leaves some out. The sample's table shows 150,000 to 200,000 clones. The sample taken for sequencing was PBMCs. The receptors were gathered from a woman in her sixties in good health and CMV-seronegative.

This rearrangement joins TRBV5-4 to TRBJ2-4, with 9 bases aligning to TRBD2. There are 17 residues in the CDR3. Germline values: CDR1 SGHNT, CDR2 YYREEE (reference sequence). V gave up 4 bases and J gave up 4 bases; unmatched junction bases: 12. The CDR3 sequence: CASSKGAAGGRKNIQYF. The CDR3 DNA reads TGTGCCAGCAGCAAAGGTGCGGCGGGGGGGCGAAAAAACATTCAGTACTTC.

The V and J genes are TRBV4-2 and TRBJ2-7; the match to TRBD1 covers 7 bases. The CDR3 is made up of 16 amino acids. Looked up from germline, CDR1 is LGHNA and CDR2 is YNFKEQ. J gave up 7 bases and V 3 bases, and 15 bases lay outside the gene matches. CDR3 DNA sequence: TGTGCCAGCAGCCATCCCGACAGGGAAGGGACCAAGGAGCAGTACTTC. This codes for CASSHPDREGTKEQYF.

The chain is built from TRBV10-3 and TRBJ2-5; 8 bases match TRBD2. With V trimmed by 4 bases and J by 5 bases, 12 bases remained unmatched. The CDR3 length is 16 residues. The germline CDR1 and CDR2 sequences are ENHRY and SYGVKD. The DNA of the CDR3 is TGTGCCATCAGTGGAATAAACGGGAGGGCCTTGGAGACCCAGTACTTC. Translated: CAISGINGRALETQYF.

The chain uses TRBV13 and TRBJ2-2; 10 nucleotides align to TRBD1. Trimming took 6 bases from V and 4 from J; bases not matched to a gene: 5. The CDR3 has 15 residues. In germline, CDR1 is PRHDT, CDR2 FYEKMQ (reference sequence). CDR3 in amino acids: CASSRDRGITGELFF. CDR3 nucleotides: TGTGCCAGCAGTAGGGACAGGGGAATCACCGGGGAGCTGTTTTTT.

The V gene is TRBV27, the J gene TRBJ1-2, with a tentative D call TRBD1 (5 bases). Trimming took off 6 bases at V and 3 bases at J, with 11 bases between the two ends. This CDR3 has 13 residues. CDR1 MNHEY and CDR2 SMNVEV come from the germline V gene (reference sequence). The CDR3 is CASSPGGDYGYTF. The CDR3 DNA follows: TGTGCCAGCAGCCCGGGGGGGGACTATGGCTACACCTTC.

This chain connects TRBV6-1 to TRBJ2-7; 9 bases agree with TRBD1. CDR3 length: 14 residues. Germline lookup yields CDR1 MNHNS and CDR2 SASEGT. The junction had 4 bases not matched to a gene; V was cut back by 4 bases and J by 3 bases. CDR3 DNA: TGTGCCAGCAGTGGACCGGGACAGGGCTACGAGCAGTACTTC. This encodes CASSGPGQGYEQYF.

The V gene is TRBV4-2, the J gene TRBJ1-1, with 7 nucleotides matching TRBD1. Germline lookup yields CDR1 LGHNA and CDR2 YNFKEQ. The CDR3 spans 13 residues. Trimming at V came to 5 bases and at J to 4 bases, leaving 4 bases not matched to a gene. DNA for the CDR3: TGTGCCAGCAGCTCGACAGGGCCCACTGAAGCTTTCTTT. It translates to CASSSTGPTEAFF.

The chain combines TRBV9 with TRBJ2-1, with TRBD1 identical over 8 bases. The CDR3 covers 13 residues. The J segment lost 8 bases and the V segment lost 3 bases, leaving 4 bases of the junction unmatched. In germline, CDR1 is SGDLS, CDR2 YYNGEE. The CDR3 is CASSAGQGYEQFF. The DNA of the CDR3 is TGTGCCAGCAGCGCAGGACAGGGCTATGAGCAGTTCTTC. Based on the CDR3 plus reference TRBV9 and TRBJ2-1, the full variable domain is DSGVTQTPKHLITATGQRVTLRCSPRSGDLSVYWYQQSLDQGLQFLIQYYNGEERAKGNILERFSAQQFPDLHSELNLSSLELGDSALYFCASSAGQGYEQFFGPGTRLTVL.

The V and J genes are TRBV5-8 and TRBJ2-7; 9 nucleotides agree with TRBD2. The CDR3 runs 17 residues. CDR1 SGHTS and CDR2 YDEGEE come from the germline V gene. With 2 bases clipped from V and 1 base from J, the junction kept 10 bases outside the gene matches. The CDR3 loop is CASSFGLAGESSYEQYF. The CDR3 nucleotides are TGTGCCAGCAGCTTCGGTTTAGCGGGAGAGAGTTCCTACGAGCAGTACTTC.

This rearrangement joins TRBV29-1 to TRBJ2-5, with D perhaps TRBD2 (5 bases). With 2 bases removed from V and 5 bases from J, the gap between germline ends came to 12 bases. Germline V gene data show CDR1 as SQVTM and CDR2 as ANQGSEA. CDR3 size: 13 residues. As DNA, the CDR3 is TGCAGCGTTGAAAAACCCGAGCGGGAGACCCAGTACTTC. Amino acid sequence: CSVEKPERETQYF.

This chain connects TRBV5-4 to TRBJ2-3; 11 bases agree with TRBD2. V was clipped by 3 bases and J by 6 bases; unmatched bases: 6. This CDR3 contains 15 residues. Per the germline V gene, CDR1 is SGHNT and CDR2 is YYREEE (reference sequence). This CDR3 is CASSSGLAVRDTQYF. The DNA of the CDR3 is TGTGCCAGCAGCTCGGGACTAGCGGTTAGGGATACGCAGTATTTT.

In DNA, the CDR3 is TGTGCCAGCAGTTCAGACAGGGGGCGCGGCACTGAAGCTTTCTTT. It translates to CASSSDRGRGTEAFF. The chain uses TRBV27 and TRBJ1-1, with 10 bases that match TRBD1. The CDR3 spans 15 residues. Germline CDR1 reads MNHEY; CDR2 reads SMNVEV (reference sequence). The junction had 6 bases not matched to a gene; V was cut back by 4 bases and J by 4 bases.

The chain links TRBV5-4 to TRBJ2-3, with a tentative D call TRBD2 (6 bases). In germline, CDR1 is SGHNT, CDR2 YYREEE (reference sequence). The V gene lost 1 base and the J gene lost 2 bases, with 14 bases spanning the gap. The CDR3 loop spans 16 amino acids. CDR3 sequence: CASSLITGGATDTQYF. Here the CDR3 DNA reads TGTGCCAGCAGCTTGATCACTGGCGGGGCCACAGATACGCAGTATTTT.

The V gene is TRBV28, the J gene TRBJ2-7, with D tentatively TRBD2 (5 bases). The germline gives CDR1 MDHEN, CDR2 SYDVKM. Trimming took 2 bases from V and 1 from J, leaving 15 bases between them. The CDR3 is made up of 16 amino acids. Here the CDR3 reads CASSLPSGPKSYEQYF. The CDR3 nucleotides are TGTGCCAGCAGTTTACCCAGCGGTCCGAAGTCCTACGAGCAGTACTTC.

V usage is TRBV6-5 and J usage is TRBJ1-1; 7 bases line up with TRBD1. Germline loops: CDR1 MNHEY, CDR2 SVGAGI. The V segment lost 0 bases and the J segment 5 bases; nucleotides outside the gene matches: 6. The CDR3 is 15 residues long. CDR3: CASSYSGQVGTEAFF. The DNA of the CDR3 is TGTGCCAGCAGTTACTCCGGACAGGTCGGGACTGAAGCTTTCTTT.

V and J are TRBV27 and TRBJ2-2, with D possibly matching TRBD1 (6 bases). Germline V gives CDR1 MNHEY, CDR2 SMNVEV (reference sequence). The CDR3 extends over 13 amino acids. V was pared by 8 bases and J by 0 bases, with 7 bases between. The CDR3 DNA reads TGTGCCAGCGGGACAACGAACACCGGGGAGCTGTTTTTT. It specifies CASGTTNTGELFF.

The chain uses TRBV7-3 and TRBJ1-1; D is possibly TRBD1 (6 bases). Germline lookup yields CDR1 SGHTA and CDR2 FQGTGA. V lost 0 bases, J lost 3 bases, and 8 bases lay in between. The CDR3 loop spans 14 amino acids. CDR3 bases: TGTGCCAGCAGCTTAACGGGACACGACACTGAAGCTTTCTTT. Its translation is CASSLTGHDTEAFF.

The chain recombines TRBV5-4 with TRBJ2-1, with D perhaps matching TRBD2 (6 bases). The CDR3 is 16 residues long. The germline V gene encodes CDR1 SGHNT and CDR2 YYREEE (reference sequence). The ends were cut back, 0 bases at V and 0 bases at J, with 10 bases in the middle. DNA of the CDR3: TGTGCCAGCAGCTTGGCCGGGAGCCTCTCCTACAATGAGCAGTTCTTC. This translates into CASSLAGSLSYNEQFF.

The CDR3 sequence is CASSLVKAFF. The CDR3 DNA sequence: TGTGCCAGCAGCTTAGTAAAAGCTTTCTTT. The chain couples TRBV7-2 to TRBJ1-1; D remains ambiguous. The germline CDR1 and CDR2 sequences are SGHTA and FQGNSA. V lost 1 base to trimming and J lost 9 bases, with 3 bases between them. This CDR3 contains 10 residues.

The chain recombines TRBV6-1 with TRBJ2-7; TRBD1 matches at 9 bases. The CDR3 is 14 residues long. V lost 2 bases to trimming and J lost 6 bases; unmatched junction nucleotides: 5. Looked up from germline, CDR1 is MNHNS and CDR2 is SASEGT. The CDR3 region is CASSEYRDRAEQYF. The CDR3 DNA follows: TGTGCCAGCAGTGAATACAGGGACAGGGCCGAGCAGTACTTC.

The CDR3 nucleotides are TGTGCCACCAGCAGATCAGGGGGAGTCGGGGACACTGAAGCTTTCTTT. Protein: CATSRSGGVGDTEAFF. V and J are TRBV15 and TRBJ1-1; the match to TRBD1 covers 7 bases. CDR1 and CDR2 from the germline V gene are LNHNV and YYDKDF (reference sequence). The junction had 9 bases not matched to a gene; V was cut back by 2 bases and J by 3 bases. The CDR3 extends over 16 amino acids. Full variable domain (missing parts from reference TRBV15 and TRBJ1-1): DAMVIQNPRYQVTQFGKPVTLSCSQTLNHNVMYWYQQKSSQAPKLLFHYYDKDFNNEADTPDNFQSRRPNTSFCFLDIRSPGLGDTAMYLCATSRSGGVGDTEAFFGQGTRLTVV.

V usage is TRBV11-3 and J usage is TRBJ2-2; D call uncertain. Trimming left V 5 bases short and J 5 bases short, with 15 bases between. Germline-derived CDR1 and CDR2 are SGHNT and YENEEA. The CDR3 totals 15 residues. CDR3 sequence: CASSKTAYSTGELFF. As DNA, the CDR3 is TGTGCCAGCAGCAAAACAGCTTATTCTACCGGGGAGCTGTTTTTT.

The V and J genes are TRBV12-5 and TRBJ2-2; 10 bases line up with TRBD1. Germline loops: CDR1 LGHNT, CDR2 FRNRAP. The V gene end was trimmed by 5 bases and the J gene end by 3 bases; junction bases not matched to a gene: 6. The CDR3 spans 16 residues. In nucleotides, the CDR3 is TGTGCTAGTGGTGCTCAGGGGACAGGGGACACCGGGGAGCTGTTTTTT. Protein sequence: CASGAQGTGDTGELFF.

The chain is built from TRBV5-4 and TRBJ2-3; 11 nucleotides line up with TRBD2. Germline loops: CDR1 SGHNT, CDR2 YYREEE (reference sequence). Trimming at V came to 0 bases and at J to 4 bases, leaving 1 base not matched to a gene. The CDR3 has 15 amino acids. The CDR3 here is CASSLEGLAADTQYF. CDR3 nucleotide sequence: TGTGCCAGCAGCTTGGAGGGACTAGCGGCAGATACGCAGTATTTT.

The rearrangement joins TRBV29-1 to TRBJ2-1, with D possibly matching TRBD2 (6 bases). Per the germline V gene, CDR1 is SQVTM and CDR2 is ANQGSEA. CDR3 length: 14 residues. Trimming shortened V by 4 bases and J by 4 bases, and 14 bases separated the two germline ends. CDR3 sequence (DNA): TGCAGCGTTGCTCGGGGGAGTCGGTACAATGAGCAGTTCTTC. It yields the protein CSVARGSRYNEQFF.

V usage is TRBV19 and J usage is TRBJ2-4; 9 bases map to TRBD1. The CDR3 contains 14 residues. V gave up 4 bases and J gave up 6 bases; unmatched junction bases: 4. Looked up from germline, CDR1 is LNHDA and CDR2 is SQIVND (reference sequence). The DNA for the CDR3 is TGTGCCAGTAGTACAAGACAGGGGGGAAACATTCAGTACTTC. Translation gives CASSTRQGGNIQYF.

V and J are TRBV5-1 and TRBJ2-1; TRBD2 aligns across 9 bases. V trimming: 4 bases; J trimming: 7 bases; junction bases outside the gene matches: 12. Germline values: CDR1 SGHRS, CDR2 YFSETQ. The CDR3 contains 16 residues. The CDR3 loop is CASSGSLIAGVNEQFF. In DNA form, the CDR3 reads TGCGCCAGCAGCGGGAGTTTAATAGCGGGAGTAAATGAGCAGTTCTTC.

The chain combines TRBV4-2 with TRBJ1-1; D is ambiguous. Trimming removed 1 base at V and 1 base at J, with 13 bases between. The CDR3 is 16 residues long. Germline CDR1 and CDR2: LGHNA and YNFKEQ. The CDR3 loop reads CASSQASGMENTEAFF. DNA for the CDR3: TGTGCCAGCAGCCAAGCTTCGGGGATGGAGAACACTGAAGCTTTCTTT.